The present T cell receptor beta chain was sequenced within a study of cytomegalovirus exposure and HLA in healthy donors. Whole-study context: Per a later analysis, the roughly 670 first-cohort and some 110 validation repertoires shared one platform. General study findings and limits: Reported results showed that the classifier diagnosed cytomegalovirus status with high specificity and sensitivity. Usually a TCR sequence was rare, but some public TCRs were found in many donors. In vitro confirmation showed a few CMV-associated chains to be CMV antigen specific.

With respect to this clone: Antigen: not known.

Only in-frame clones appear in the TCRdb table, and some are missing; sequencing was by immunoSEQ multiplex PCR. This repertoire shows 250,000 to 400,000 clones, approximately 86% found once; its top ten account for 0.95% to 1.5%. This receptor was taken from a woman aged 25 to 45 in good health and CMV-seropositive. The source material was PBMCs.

CDR3 DNA sequence: TGTGCCAGCAGCAACGTTGGGACAGGCCATTCCACAGATACGCAGTATTTT. Its translation is CASSNVGTGHSTDTQYF. V gene TRBV4-2 combines with J gene TRBJ2-3, with TRBD1 identical over 8 bases. The germline CDR1 and CDR2 sequences are LGHNA and YNFKEQ. The CDR3 totals 17 residues. The trim removed 5 bases at V and 2 bases at J, leaving 12 bases unmatched.